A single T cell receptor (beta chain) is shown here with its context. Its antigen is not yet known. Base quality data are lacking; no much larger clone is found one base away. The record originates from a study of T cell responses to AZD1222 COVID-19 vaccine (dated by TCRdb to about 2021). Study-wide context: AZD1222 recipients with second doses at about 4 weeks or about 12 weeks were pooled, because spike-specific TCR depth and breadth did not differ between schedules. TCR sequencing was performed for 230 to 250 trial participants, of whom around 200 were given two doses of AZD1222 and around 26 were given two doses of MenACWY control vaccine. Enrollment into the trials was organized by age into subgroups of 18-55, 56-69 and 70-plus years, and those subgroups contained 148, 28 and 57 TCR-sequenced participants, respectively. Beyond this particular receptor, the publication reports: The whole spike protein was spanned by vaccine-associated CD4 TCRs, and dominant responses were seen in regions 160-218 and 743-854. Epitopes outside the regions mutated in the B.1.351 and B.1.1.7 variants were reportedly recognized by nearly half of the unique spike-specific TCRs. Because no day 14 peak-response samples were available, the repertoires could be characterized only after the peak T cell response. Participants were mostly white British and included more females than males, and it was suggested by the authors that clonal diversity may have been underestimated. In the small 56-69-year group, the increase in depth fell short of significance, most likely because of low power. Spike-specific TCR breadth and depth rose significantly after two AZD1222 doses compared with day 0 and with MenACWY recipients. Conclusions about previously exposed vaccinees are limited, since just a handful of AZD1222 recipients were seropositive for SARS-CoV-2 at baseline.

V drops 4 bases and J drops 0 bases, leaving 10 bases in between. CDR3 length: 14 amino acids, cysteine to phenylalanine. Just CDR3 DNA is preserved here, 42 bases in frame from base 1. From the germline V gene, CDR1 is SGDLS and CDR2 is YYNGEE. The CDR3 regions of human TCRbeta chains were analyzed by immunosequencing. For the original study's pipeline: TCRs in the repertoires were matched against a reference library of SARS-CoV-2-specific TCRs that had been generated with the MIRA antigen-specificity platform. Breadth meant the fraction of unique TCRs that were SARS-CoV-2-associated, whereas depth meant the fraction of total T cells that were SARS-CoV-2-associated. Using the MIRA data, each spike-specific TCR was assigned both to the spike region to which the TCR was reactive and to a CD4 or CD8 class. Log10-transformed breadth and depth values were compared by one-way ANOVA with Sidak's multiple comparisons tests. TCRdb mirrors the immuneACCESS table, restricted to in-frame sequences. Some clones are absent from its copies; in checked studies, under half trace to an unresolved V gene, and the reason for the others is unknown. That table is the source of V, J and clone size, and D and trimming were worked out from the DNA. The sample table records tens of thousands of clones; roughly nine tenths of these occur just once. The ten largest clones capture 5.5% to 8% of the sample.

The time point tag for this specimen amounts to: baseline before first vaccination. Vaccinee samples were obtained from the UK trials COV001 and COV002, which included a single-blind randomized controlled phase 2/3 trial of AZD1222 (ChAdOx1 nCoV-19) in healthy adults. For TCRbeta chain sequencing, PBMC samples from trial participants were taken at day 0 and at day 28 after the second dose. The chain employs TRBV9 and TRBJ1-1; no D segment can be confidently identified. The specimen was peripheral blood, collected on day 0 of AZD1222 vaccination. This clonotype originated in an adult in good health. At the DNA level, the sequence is TGTGCCAGCAGCTTAGACACAATGAACACTGAAGCTTTCTTT. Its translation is CASSLDTMNTEAFF.